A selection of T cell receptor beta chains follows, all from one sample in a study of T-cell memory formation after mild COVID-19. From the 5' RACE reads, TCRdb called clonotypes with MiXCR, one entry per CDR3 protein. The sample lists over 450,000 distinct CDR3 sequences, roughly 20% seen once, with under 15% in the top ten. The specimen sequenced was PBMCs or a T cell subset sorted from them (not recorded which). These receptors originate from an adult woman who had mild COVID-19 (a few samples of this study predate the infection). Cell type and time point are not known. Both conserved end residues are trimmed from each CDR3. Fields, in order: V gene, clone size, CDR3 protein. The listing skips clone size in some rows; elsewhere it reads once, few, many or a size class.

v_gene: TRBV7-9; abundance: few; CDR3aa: ASSRTGSQMNTEAF
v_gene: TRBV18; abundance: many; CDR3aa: ASSPGTGTDTQY
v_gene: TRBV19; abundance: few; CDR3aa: ASSIQASSYNEQF
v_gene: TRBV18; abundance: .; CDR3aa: ASSPSLGNTEAF
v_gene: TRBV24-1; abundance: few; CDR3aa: ATSERNQPQH
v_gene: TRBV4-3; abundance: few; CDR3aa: ASSHGLAGVDTQY
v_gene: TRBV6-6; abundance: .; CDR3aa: ASSHLVTALSGLVRETQY
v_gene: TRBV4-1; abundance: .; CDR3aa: ASSPKQGAVGETQY
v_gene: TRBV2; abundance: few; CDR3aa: ASIADRLDGANVLT
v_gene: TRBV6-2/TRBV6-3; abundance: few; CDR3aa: ATLSGVAGTYNEQF
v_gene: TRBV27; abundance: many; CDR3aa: ASQRTDRASTDTQY
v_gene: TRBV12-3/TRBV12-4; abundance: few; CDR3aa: ASSYTVTLNTGELF
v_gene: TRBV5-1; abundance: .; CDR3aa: ASVQGNTGELF
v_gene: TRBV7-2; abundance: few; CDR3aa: ASTSNYGYT
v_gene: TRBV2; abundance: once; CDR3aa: ASSGSLSGTGVLEKLF
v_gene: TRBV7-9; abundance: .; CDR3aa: ASSLGQGLETQY
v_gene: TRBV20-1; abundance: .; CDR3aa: SARRTRTESHSF
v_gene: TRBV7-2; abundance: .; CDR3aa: ASSPSGGMEQY
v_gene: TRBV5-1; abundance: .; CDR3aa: ASSLVGATPYEAF
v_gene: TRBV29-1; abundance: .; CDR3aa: SIPGKGTDTQY
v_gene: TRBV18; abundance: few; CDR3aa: ASSPNLGGTGELF
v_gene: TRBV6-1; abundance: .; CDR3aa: ASSARVVVNQPQH
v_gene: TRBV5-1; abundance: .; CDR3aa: ASSLGGSGTSGANVLT
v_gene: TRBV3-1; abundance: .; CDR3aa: ASSQDQRLSVISGNTIY
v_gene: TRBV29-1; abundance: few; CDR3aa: SVERRSPYNEQF
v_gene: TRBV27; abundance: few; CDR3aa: ASSYDYTGELF
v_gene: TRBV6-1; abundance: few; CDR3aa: ASSNQGTGVEKLF
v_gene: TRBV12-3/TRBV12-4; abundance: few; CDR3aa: ASSQENLGTEAF
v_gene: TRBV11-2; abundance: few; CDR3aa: ASSPGKGRTYEQY
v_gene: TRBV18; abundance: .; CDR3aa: ASSQSGTGLTEAF
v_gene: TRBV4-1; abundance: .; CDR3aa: ASSQVAGGSYEQY